The 18 T cell receptor beta chains presented below share a single source sample, sequenced in a study of blood T cell repertoires in COVID-19. Method: immunoSEQ multiplex PCR; TCRdb's copy keeps in-frame clones and lacks some. The table records 300,000 to 450,000 clones, around 87% of them present only once. Material: peripheral blood. These receptors originate from a woman aged 55-69 years with COVID-19, enrolled during active disease.

The chain is built from TRBV6-5 and TRBJ1-3, with a tentative D call TRBD1 (5 bases). Germline loops: CDR1 MNHEY, CDR2 SVGAGI. This CDR3 is 15 amino acids long. Deletions cut 8 bases from V and 2 bases from J, with 16 bases between. The CDR3 sequence is CASRFRGLAGNTIYF. The CDR3 region has the DNA TGTGCCAGCCGGTTCCGGGGACTCGCTGGAAACACCATATATTTT.

This sequence joins TRBV6-5 and TRBJ1-1, with a possible D match to TRBD1 (5 bases). V shed 7 bases and J shed 6 bases, with 21 bases lying between them. Germline V gene data show CDR1 as MNHEY and CDR2 as SVGAGI. The CDR3 totals 15 residues. The chain's CDR3 is CASIKRVGLSSEAFF. CDR3 DNA: TGTGCCAGCATCAAACGAGTGGGGCTGAGTTCTGAAGCTTTCTTT.

This rearrangement joins TRBV19 to TRBJ1-1, with 10 positions matching TRBD1. The V and J ends lost 6 bases and 5 bases, in that order; junction bases with no gene match: 3. This CDR3 is 13 amino acids long. Germline V gives CDR1 LNHDA, CDR2 SQIVND (reference sequence). The CDR3 loop reads CASSRDRGTEAFF. The CDR3 bases are TGTGCCAGTAGCCGGGACAGGGGAACTGAAGCTTTCTTT.

This clone has just a few counts. The chain has TRBV5-1 and TRBJ2-3, with 7 nucleotides matching TRBD2. Looked up from germline, CDR1 is SGHRS and CDR2 is YFSETQ. V lost 0 bases, J lost 2 bases, and 3 bases stayed unmatched. CDR3 length equals 15 residues. CDR3 DNA sequence: TGCGCCAGCAGCTTGGCCGGGACTAACACAGATACGCAGTATTTT. Its protein is CASSLAGTNTDTQYF.

The rearrangement joins TRBV3-1 (or the pseudogene TRBV3-2) to TRBJ1-2; D gene uncertain. Germline CDR1 reads LGHDT; CDR2 reads YNNKEL (reference sequence). This CDR3 has 15 amino acids. Between the trimmed V and J ends, which lost 4 bases and 10 bases, there was a span of 22 bases. CDR3 amino acids: CASSLGVAARVVYTF. The CDR3 nucleotides read TGTGCCAGCAGCCTAGGAGTTGCGGCCCGGGTAGTCTACACCTTC.

This clone was seen just once. This chain's CDR3 is CASSGLAGRGSSYEQYF. The CDR3 coding sequence is TGTGCCAGCAGCGGGCTGGCGGGGCGGGGGAGCTCCTACGAGCAGTACTTC. The chain joins TRBV7-9 to TRBJ2-7; 7 bases match TRBD2. The CDR3 runs to 17 residues. Germline CDR1 SEHNR, CDR2 FQNEAQ (reference sequence). J gave up 0 bases and V 5 bases, and 13 bases lay outside the gene matches.

V is TRBV30 and J is TRBJ2-7; D may be TRBD2 (6 bases). V lost 7 bases and J 7 bases, leaving 14 bases between the germline ends. Germline CDR1 reads GTSNPN; CDR2 reads SVGIG (reference sequence). The CDR3 runs to 11 residues. The CDR3, as DNA: TGTGCCTTCTCCGGGGCGGGAGAGCAGTACTTC. Translated: CAFSGAGEQYF.

The chain links TRBV21-1 to TRBJ2-3; the table calls TRBD1, which could not be checked here. TRBV21-1 is deemed a pseudogene. The CDR3 spans 17 residues. CDR3 sequence reads: CASPRGQGRELTDTQYF. The DNA for the CDR3 is TGTGCCAGCCCTCGGGGACAGGGAAGGGAGCTCACAGATACGCAGTATTTT.

The chain couples TRBV5-4 to TRBJ2-3, with 14 nucleotides matching TRBD2. Germline loops: CDR1 SGHNT, CDR2 YYREEE (reference sequence). The V gene end was trimmed by 4 bases and the J gene end by 0 bases; junction bases not matched to a gene: 4. The CDR3 consists of 17 residues. CDR3 nucleotide sequence: TGTGCCAGCAGCCAGGGACTAGCGGGGGTTAGCACAGATACGCAGTATTTT. Translation gives CASSQGLAGVSTDTQYF.

The chain recombines TRBV6-5 with TRBJ2-5; 7 nucleotides line up with TRBD2. The CDR3 runs 13 residues. Per the germline V gene, CDR1 is MNHEY and CDR2 is SVGAGI. Unmatched junction bases numbered 6, after V lost 7 bases and J lost 4 bases. This chain's CDR3 is CASTVPGGETQYF. The CDR3 coding sequence is TGTGCCAGCACCGTCCCGGGGGGAGAGACCCAGTACTTC.

This clone was observed a single time. V and J are TRBV19 and TRBJ1-1; possibly TRBD1 for D (5 bases). The CDR3 loop spans 12 amino acids. The V end lost 10 bases, the J end lost 0 bases, and 9 bases lay between the germline ends. CDR1 and CDR2 (germline): LNHDA, SQIVND (reference sequence). The CDR3 region has the DNA TGTGCCACCTCGACAGTGAACACTGAAGCTTTCTTT. It encodes CATSTVNTEAFF.

The chain links TRBV5-1 to TRBJ1-4; D is perhaps TRBD1 (6 bases). CDR1 and CDR2 (germline): SGHRS, YFSETQ. The CDR3 sequence is 17 residues long. The V and J ends lost 1 base and 2 bases respectively, with 15 bases between them. CDR3 nucleotides: TGCGCCAGCAGCTTGAATATGTTGGGGGCGACTAATGAAAAACTGTTTTTT. It encodes CASSLNMLGATNEKLFF.

The chain joins TRBV5-1 to TRBJ2-5, with D maybe TRBD2 (6 bases). Between the trimmed V and J ends, which lost 3 bases and 4 bases, there was a span of 16 bases. In germline, CDR1 is SGHRS, CDR2 YFSETQ. The CDR3 is 15 amino acids. The chain's CDR3 is CASSSSGLRRETQYF. DNA for the CDR3: TGCGCCAGCAGCTCCAGCGGGTTGCGCAGAGAGACCCAGTACTTC.

This chain links TRBV6-5 with TRBJ1-5, with 8 positions matching TRBD1. J gave up 3 bases and V 3 bases, and 7 bases lay outside the gene matches. Germline CDR1 is MNHEY and CDR2 is SVGAGI. The CDR3 consists of 16 residues. CDR3 DNA: TGTGCCAGCAGTTATTGGGGGACAGGCGACAATCAGCCCCAGCATTTT. Translated, it gives CASSYWGTGDNQPQHF.

The chain has TRBV28 and TRBJ1-2, with 7 nucleotides matching TRBD1. Trimming at V came to 3 bases and at J to 5 bases, leaving 12 bases not matched to a gene. The CDR3 consists of 16 residues. CDR1 is MDHEN and CDR2 is SYDVKM in the germline V gene. In DNA form, the CDR3 reads TGTGCCAGCAGTTTTGGCTCCTCCGGGACAGCATATGGCTACACCTTC. It codes for CASSFGSSGTAYGYTF.

This chain joins TRBV3-1 (or the pseudogene TRBV3-2) and TRBJ1-5; a possible D gene is TRBD1 (5 bases). The CDR3 extends over 16 amino acids. The V end was cut by 2 bases, the J end by 3 bases, with 14 bases between. Germline CDR1 reads LGHDT; CDR2 reads YNNKEL (reference sequence). CDR3: CASSQRTGTLNQPQHF. The CDR3 region has the DNA TGTGCCAGCAGCCAACGTACCGGGACTCTCAATCAGCCCCAGCATTTT.

This chain uses TRBV5-6 with TRBJ2-1; 10 nucleotides agree with TRBD1. The CDR3 totals 15 residues. Germline CDR1 and CDR2: SGHDT and YYEEEE. V gave up 0 bases and J gave up 4 bases; unmatched junction bases: 1. CDR3 bases: TGTGCCAGCAGCTTGGGGGACAGGGGTTACAATGAGCAGTTCTTC. The encoded protein is CASSLGDRGYNEQFF. The variable domain in full, completed from reference TRBV5-6 and TRBJ2-1, reads DAGVTQSPTHLIKTRGQQVTLRCSPKSGHDTVSWYQQALGQGPQFIFQYYEEEERQRGNFPDRFSGHQFPNYSSELNVNALLLGDSALYLCASSLGDRGYNEQFFGPGTRLTVL.

This chain's CDR3 is CAIRDRAGPHNEQFF. The CDR3 region has the DNA TGTGCCATCAGAGACAGGGCCGGGCCCCACAATGAGCAGTTCTTC. This sequence joins TRBV10-3 and TRBJ2-1; 7 bases match TRBD1. Germline V gene sequence: CDR1 ENHRY, CDR2 SYGVKD. This CDR3 region has 15 residues. The V segment lost 6 bases and the J segment 5 bases; nucleotides outside the gene matches: 10.